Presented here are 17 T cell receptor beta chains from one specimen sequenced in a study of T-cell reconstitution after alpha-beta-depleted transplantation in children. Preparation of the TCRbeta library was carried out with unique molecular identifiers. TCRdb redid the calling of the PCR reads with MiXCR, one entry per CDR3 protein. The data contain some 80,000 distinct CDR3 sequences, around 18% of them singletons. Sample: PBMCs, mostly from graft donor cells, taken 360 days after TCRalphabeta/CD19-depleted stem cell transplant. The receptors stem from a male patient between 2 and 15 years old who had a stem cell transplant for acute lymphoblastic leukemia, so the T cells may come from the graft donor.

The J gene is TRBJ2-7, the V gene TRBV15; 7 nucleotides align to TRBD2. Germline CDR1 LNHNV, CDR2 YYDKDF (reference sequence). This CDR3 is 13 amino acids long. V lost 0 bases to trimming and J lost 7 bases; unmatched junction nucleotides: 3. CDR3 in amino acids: CATSRDWGLEQYF. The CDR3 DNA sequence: TGTGCCACCAGCAGAGATTGGGGACTAGAGCAGTACTTC. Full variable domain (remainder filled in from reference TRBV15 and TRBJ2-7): DAMVIQNPRYQVTQFGKPVTLSCSQTLNHNVMYWYQQKSSQAPKLLFHYYDKDFNNEADTPDNFQSRRPNTSFCFLDIRSPGLGDTAMYLCATSRDWGLEQYFGPGTRLTVT.

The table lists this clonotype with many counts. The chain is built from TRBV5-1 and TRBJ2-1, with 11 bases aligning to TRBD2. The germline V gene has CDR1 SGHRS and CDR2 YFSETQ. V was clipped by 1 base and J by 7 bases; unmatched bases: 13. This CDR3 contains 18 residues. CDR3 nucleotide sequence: TGCGCCAGCAGCTTGTTCGCGGGGTTAGCGGGAGGGCCGAATGAGCAGTTCTTC. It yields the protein CASSLFAGLAGGPNEQFF.

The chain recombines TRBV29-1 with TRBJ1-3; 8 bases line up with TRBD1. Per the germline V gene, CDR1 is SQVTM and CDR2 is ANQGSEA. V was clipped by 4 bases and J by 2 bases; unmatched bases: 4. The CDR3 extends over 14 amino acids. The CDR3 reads CSVADRAAGNTIYF. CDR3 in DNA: TGCAGCGTTGCGGACAGGGCGGCTGGAAACACCATATATTTT.

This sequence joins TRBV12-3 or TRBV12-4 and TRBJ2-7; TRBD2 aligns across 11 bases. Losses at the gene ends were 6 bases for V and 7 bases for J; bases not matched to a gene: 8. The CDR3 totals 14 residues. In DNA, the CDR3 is TGTGCCAGCAGGCCAGGACTAGCGGGTTCTGAGCAGTACTTC. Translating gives CASRPGLAGSEQYF.

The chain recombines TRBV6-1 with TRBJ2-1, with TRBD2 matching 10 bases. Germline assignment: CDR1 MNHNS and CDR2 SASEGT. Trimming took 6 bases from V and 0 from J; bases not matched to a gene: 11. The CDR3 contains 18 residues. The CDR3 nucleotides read TGTGCCAGCAGAGCGGGAGGGCCAACCTTTAGCTCCTACAATGAGCAGTTCTTC. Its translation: CASRAGGPTFSSYNEQFF.

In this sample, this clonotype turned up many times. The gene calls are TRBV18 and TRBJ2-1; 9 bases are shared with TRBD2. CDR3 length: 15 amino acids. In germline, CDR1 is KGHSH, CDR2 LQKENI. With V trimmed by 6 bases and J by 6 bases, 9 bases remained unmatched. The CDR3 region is CASSPSSGNSNEQFF. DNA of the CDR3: TGTGCCAGCTCCCCCTCTAGCGGGAACTCCAATGAGCAGTTCTTC.

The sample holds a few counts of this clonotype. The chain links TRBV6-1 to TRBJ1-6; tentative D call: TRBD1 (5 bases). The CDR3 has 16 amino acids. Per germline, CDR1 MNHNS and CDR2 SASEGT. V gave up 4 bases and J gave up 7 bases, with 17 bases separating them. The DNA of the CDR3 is TGTGCCAGCAGTGTCCCCATGGGGGTAGGAAATTCACCCCTCCACTTT. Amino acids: CASSVPMGVGNSPLHF.

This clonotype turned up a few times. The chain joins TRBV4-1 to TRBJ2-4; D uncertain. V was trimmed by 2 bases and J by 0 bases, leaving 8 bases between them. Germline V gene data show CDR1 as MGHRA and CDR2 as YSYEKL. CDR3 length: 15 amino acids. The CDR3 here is CASSQRVAAKNIQYF. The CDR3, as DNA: TGCGCCAGCAGCCAAAGAGTGGCAGCCAAAAACATTCAGTACTTC.

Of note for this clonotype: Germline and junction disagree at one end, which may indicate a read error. CDR3 loop: CASSRGANEKPFF. DNA for the CDR3: TGCGCCAGCAGCCGGGGGGCTAATGAAAAACCGTTTTTT. The chain is built from TRBV4-1 and TRBJ1-4, with TRBD1 as a possible D gene (6 bases). The CDR3 sequence is 13 residues long. CDR1 is MGHRA and CDR2 is YSYEKL in the germline V gene.

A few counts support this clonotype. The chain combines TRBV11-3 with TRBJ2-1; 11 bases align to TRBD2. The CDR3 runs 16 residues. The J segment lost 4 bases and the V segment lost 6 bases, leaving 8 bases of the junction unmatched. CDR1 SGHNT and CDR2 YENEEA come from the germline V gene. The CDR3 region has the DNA TGTGCCAGCAGAACCGAGGTAGCGGGAGGGTACAATGAGCAGTTCTTC. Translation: CASRTEVAGGYNEQFF.

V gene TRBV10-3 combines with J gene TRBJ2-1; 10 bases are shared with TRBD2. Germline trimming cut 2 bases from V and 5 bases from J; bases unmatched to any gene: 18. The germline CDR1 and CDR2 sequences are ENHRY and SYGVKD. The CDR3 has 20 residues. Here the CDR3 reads CAISEPYGTPGTSVHNEQFF. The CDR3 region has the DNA TGTGCCATCAGTGAGCCCTACGGGACCCCCGGGACTAGCGTACACAATGAGCAGTTCTTC.

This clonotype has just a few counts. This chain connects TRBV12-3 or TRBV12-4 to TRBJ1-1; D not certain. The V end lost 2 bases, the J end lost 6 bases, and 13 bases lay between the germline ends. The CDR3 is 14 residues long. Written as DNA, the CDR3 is TGTGCCAGCAGTTTAAAGGTCATGAGTGCTGAAGCTTTCTTT. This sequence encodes CASSLKVMSAEAFF.

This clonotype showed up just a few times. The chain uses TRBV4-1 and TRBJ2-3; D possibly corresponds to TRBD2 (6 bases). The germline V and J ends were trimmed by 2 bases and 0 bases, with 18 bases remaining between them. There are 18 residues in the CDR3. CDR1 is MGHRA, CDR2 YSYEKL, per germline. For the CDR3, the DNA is TGCGCCAGCAGCCAATATGGGCTAGGTGGAGGGAGCACAGATACGCAGTATTTT. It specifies CASSQYGLGGGSTDTQYF.

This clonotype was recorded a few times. The CDR3 DNA follows: TGCGCCAGCAGCTTGGTAGCGGGAGGGATAGCCAAAAACATTCAGTACTTC. Translating gives CASSLVAGGIAKNIQYF. This chain connects TRBV5-1 to TRBJ2-4; 11 bases are a match to TRBD2. From germline, CDR1 is SGHRS and CDR2 YFSETQ. The CDR3 sequence is 17 residues long. V gave up 0 bases and J gave up 0 bases; unmatched junction bases: 2.

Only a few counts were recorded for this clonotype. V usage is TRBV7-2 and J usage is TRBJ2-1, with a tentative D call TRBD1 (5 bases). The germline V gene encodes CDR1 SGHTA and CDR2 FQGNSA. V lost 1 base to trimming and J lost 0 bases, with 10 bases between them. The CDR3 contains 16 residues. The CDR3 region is CASSLVFRVSYNEQFF. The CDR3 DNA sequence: TGTGCCAGCAGCTTAGTGTTCAGGGTCTCCTACAATGAGCAGTTCTTC.

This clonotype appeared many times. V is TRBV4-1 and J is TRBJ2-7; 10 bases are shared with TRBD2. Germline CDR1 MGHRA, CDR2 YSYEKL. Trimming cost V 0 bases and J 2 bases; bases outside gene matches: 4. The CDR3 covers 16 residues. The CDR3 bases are TGCGCCAGCAGCCAAGAAGGAGGACTAGCGGCCTACGAGCAGTACTTC. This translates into CASSQEGGLAAYEQYF.

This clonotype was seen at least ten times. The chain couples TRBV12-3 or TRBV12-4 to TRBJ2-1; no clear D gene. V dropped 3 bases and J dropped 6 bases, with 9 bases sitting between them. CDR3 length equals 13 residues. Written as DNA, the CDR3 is TGTGCCAGCAGTTTTAGGAGAGGCAATGAGCAGTTCTTC. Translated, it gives CASSFRRGNEQFF.